This TCR beta chain is from a study of T cells in Graves' hyperthyroidism and ophthalmopathy. This clonotype was seen many times. The CDR3 is 14 residues long. Germline values: CDR1 MDHEN, CDR2 SYDVKM. V dropped 5 bases and J dropped 0 bases, with 11 bases sitting between them. Patients with uncontrolled infections, other autoimmune diseases, pregnancy or lactation were excluded. Researchers amplified the TCR beta CDR3 regions from RNA transcripts. HTBI primers drove first-round RT-PCR of the TCR CDR3. TCRdb re-called the multiplex PCR reads with MiXCR, one entry per CDR3 protein. In the table there are some 620,000 distinct CDR3 sequences, 15% to 20% of which are singletons.

The sequenced sample consisted of blood. This rearrangement joins TRBV28 to TRBJ2-7; tentative D call: TRBD1 (6 bases). The receptor was derived from a woman aged 25 to 39 with Graves' hyperthyroidism. CDR3 coding DNA: TGTGCCAGCAGTAGGACAGTCGTCTCCTACGAGCAGTACTTC. Its translation is CASSRTVVSYEQYF.